This T cell receptor beta chain was captured by sequencing in a study of response to subunit inactivated influenza vaccine. This clonotype was detected a few times. MiXCR, run by TCRdb on the RT-PCR reads, gives a single entry per CDR3 protein. The sample consists of 590,000 or so distinct CDR3 sequences, approximately 15% of them appearing once. The sample here was PBMCs from blood, taken roughly 15 days before vaccination. The sequence derives from a man aged 45 to 65 who received an inactivated influenza vaccine.

CDR3 amino acids: CSARDRGLAGRYEQYF. In DNA, the CDR3 is TGCAGTGCTAGAGATCGCGGACTAGCGGGGCGGTACGAGCAGTACTTC. The chain couples TRBV20-1 to TRBJ2-7; 12 bases map to TRBD2. This CDR3 region has 16 residues. Germline loops: CDR1 DFQATT, CDR2 SNEGSKA (reference sequence). V lost 0 bases, J lost 4 bases, and 7 bases stayed unmatched.